The TCR beta chain under discussion was sequenced for a study of preoperative IRX-2 immunotherapy in early breast cancer. The method was immunoSEQ multiplex PCR; TCRdb's version includes in-frame clones alone and lacks a portion of them. The data show 25,000 to 30,000 clones, over 75% seen once. As to treatment: preoperative locoregional IRX-2 cytokine immunotherapy. Samples came from a phase Ib trial of preoperative locoregional IRX-2 cytokine immunotherapy. Germline assignment: CDR1 MNHGY and CDR2 SAAAGT. The CDR3 loop spans 14 amino acids. V was cut by 5 bases and J by 5 bases, with 15 bases left in between.

The specimen was collected from a patient treated with IRX-2 immunotherapy. V and J are TRBV6-8 and TRBJ2-5; D unresolved. The clonotype originates from a human donor with breast cancer. The CDR3 nucleotides are TGTGCCAGCAGTCCAATAACCGGTGGGGAGACCCAGTACTTC. Translating gives CASSPITGGETQYF.